Listed below are T cell receptor beta chains from one sample, sequenced in a study of cytomegalovirus exposure and HLA in healthy donors. Assay used: immunoSEQ multiplex PCR; TCRdb lists only in-frame clones, some missing. The sample lists 95,000 to 110,000 clones, 82% occurring once. The material sequenced was PBMCs. These TCRs come from a man younger than 40 in good health and CMV-seropositive. The CDR3 runs from the conserved cysteine through the conserved F or W. Fields, in order: V gene, clone size, J gene, CDR3 protein. Size is omitted from some rows. Given values are once, few, many or a class for expanded clones.

TRBV5-1	NA	TRBJ2-5	CASSLAAAGTETQYF
TRBV15	NA	TRBJ1-1	CATSLHRVSEAFF
TRBV7-9	NA	TRBJ2-2	CASSLPGLNTGELFF
TRBV7-9	NA	TRBJ1-1	CASSLEGSGTEAFF
TRBV27	NA	TRBJ1-2	CASSSTLGQGGNYGYTF
TRBV19	NA	TRBJ2-2	CASTFQGAGELFF
TRBV5-4	NA	TRBJ1-1	CASSLWGDGAFF
TRBV6-1	NA	TRBJ2-4	CASSEHPSKNIQYF
TRBV6-1	NA	TRBJ2-7	CASSSAEWSSYEQYF
TRBV4-1	NA	TRBJ2-5	CASSQIWGHQETQYF
TRBV10-1	once	TRBJ2-3	CASSSGGETDTQYF
TRBV6-5	NA	TRBJ1-1	CATGVENTEAFF
TRBV14	NA	TRBJ2-5	CASSQARLWPKETQYF
TRBV6-1	NA	TRBJ2-1	CASSDPGGYNEQFF
TRBV6-5	NA	TRBJ2-1	CASSLRQANEQFF
TRBV10-3	NA	TRBJ2-4	CGEPDRGKNSQYF
TRBV11-2	NA	TRBJ1-1	CASSLSTGGTEAFF
TRBV19	NA	TRBJ1-4	CASSKQGTNEKLFF
TRBV19	NA	TRBJ1-1	CASSIIEGAVSTEAFF
TRBV6-4	NA	TRBJ2-1	CASSREGGNYNEQFF
TRBV5-1	NA	TRBJ1-2	CASSLPDRSYGYTF
TRBV6-5	once	TRBJ1-2	CASSIRDRGHGYTF
TRBV18	NA	TRBJ2-6	CASSHKTGRANVLTF
TRBV5-4	NA	TRBJ2-1	CASSSGALAGGLDEQFF
TRBV27	NA	TRBJ1-1	CASSRTGLSDTEAFF
TRBV4-1	NA	TRBJ2-2	CASSPPGQGISTVGTGELFF
TRBV6-6	NA	TRBJ2-1	CASRRLAGAPYNEQFF
TRBV11-2	NA	TRBJ2-7	CASSETGPAYEQYF
TRBV6-6	NA	TRBJ2-5	CASRQGLAGGETQYF
TRBV18	once	TRBJ2-3	CASSPPRSGGAPTDTQYF
TRBV6-4	few	TRBJ2-1	CASSADSGGSNEQFF
TRBV7-9	NA	TRBJ2-5	CASSPMDRGLEETQYF
TRBV25-1	NA	TRBJ2-7	CATGGSVLGEQYF
TRBV5-1	few	TRBJ2-2	CASSTWTSGSGGELFF
TRBV9	NA	TRBJ2-3	CASSVGTRNTDTQYF
TRBV30	NA	TRBJ1-2	CAWSVYGRGGYTF
TRBV6-1	NA	TRBJ1-2	CASSETTGDYGYTF
TRBV6-1	NA	TRBJ1-2	CASRSSRNYGYTF
TRBV5-1	NA	TRBJ1-2	CASSEGTGPRGYTF
TRBV5-6	once	TRBJ2-3	CASSLPGVTDTQYF